A selection of T cell receptor beta chains follows, all from one sample in a study of cytomegalovirus exposure and HLA in healthy donors. The assay was immunoSEQ multiplex PCR, and TCRdb's table has in-frame clones only and misses some. The table lists around 190,000 clones, 86% of them singletons. The sequenced sample was PBMCs. These receptors all come from a man younger than 45 in good health and CMV-seropositive. Both conserved end residues are part of each CDR3. D genes are given only for firm matches. The listing skips clone size in some rows; elsewhere it reads once, few, many or a size class.

abundance: .
j_gene: TRBJ1-1
d_gene: .
v_gene: TRBV7-2
CDR3nt: TGTGCCAGCAGCTTACAAGGACAGTTGAACACTGAAGCTTTCTTT
CDR3aa: CASSLQGQLNTEAFF

abundance: .
j_gene: TRBJ1-2
d_gene: .
v_gene: TRBV21-1
CDR3nt: TGTGCCAGCAGCAAAAAGGGACAGGGCCATGGCTACACCTTC
CDR3aa: CASSKKGQGHGYTF

abundance: .
j_gene: TRBJ1-5
d_gene: TRBD1
v_gene: TRBV19
CDR3nt: TGTGCCAGTATAAACCGGGACAGTCGATATAGCAATCAGCCCCAGCATTTT
CDR3aa: CASINRDSRYSNQPQHF

abundance: once
j_gene: TRBJ1-5
d_gene: .
v_gene: TRBV27
CDR3nt: TGTGCCAGCAGTCCCCAGGCTGGGCTTCAATATAGCAATCAGCCCCAGCATTTT
CDR3aa: CASSPQAGLQYSNQPQHF

abundance: .
j_gene: TRBJ2-1
d_gene: TRBD1
v_gene: TRBV29-1
CDR3nt: TGCAGCGTTGCCGGGACAGGGGTATACAATGAGCAGTTCTTC
CDR3aa: CSVAGTGVYNEQFF

abundance: .
j_gene: TRBJ1-5
d_gene: .
v_gene: TRBV5-5
CDR3nt: TGTGCCAGCAGCTCATGGGGGGGCAATCAGCCCCAGCATTTT
CDR3aa: CASSSWGGNQPQHF

abundance: few
j_gene: TRBJ1-2
d_gene: TRBD1
v_gene: TRBV18
CDR3nt: TGTGCCAGCTCACCGGGACAGGGGTTTCGGTATGGCTACACCTTC
CDR3aa: CASSPGQGFRYGYTF

abundance: .
j_gene: TRBJ2-7
d_gene: .
v_gene: TRBV20-1
CDR3nt: TGCAGTGCCGAGCGACCTTTCGAGCAGTACTTC
CDR3aa: CSAERPFEQYF

abundance: .
j_gene: TRBJ1-6
d_gene: TRBD1
v_gene: TRBV9
CDR3nt: TGTGCCAGCAGCGTAGAAGGGACAGGGGGTTCACCCCTCCACTTT
CDR3aa: CASSVEGTGGSPLHF

abundance: .
j_gene: TRBJ2-3
d_gene: .
v_gene: TRBV10-3
CDR3nt: TGTGCCATCAGTGAGTCGGGCAGGACTAGCACAGATACGCAGTATTTT
CDR3aa: CAISESGRTSTDTQYF

abundance: .
j_gene: TRBJ1-5
d_gene: .
v_gene: TRBV29-1
CDR3nt: TGCAGCGTTACTTTCGGGGACGCCCCACATCAGCCCCAGCATTTT
CDR3aa: CSVTFGDAPHQPQHF

abundance: .
j_gene: TRBJ1-4
d_gene: TRBD1
v_gene: TRBV30
CDR3nt: TGTGCCTGGAGTGTAGGGACAGGCACTAATGAAAAACTGTTTTTT
CDR3aa: CAWSVGTGTNEKLFF

abundance: .
j_gene: TRBJ2-5
d_gene: TRBD2
v_gene: TRBV5-6
CDR3nt: TGTGCCAGCAGCGTCGGACTAGCGGGGGGAAAGACCCAGTACTTC
CDR3aa: CASSVGLAGGKTQYF

abundance: .
j_gene: TRBJ2-2
d_gene: .
v_gene: TRBV5-1
CDR3nt: TGCGCCAGCAGCTTGTATCGCCAGACCGGGGAGCTGTTTTTT
CDR3aa: CASSLYRQTGELFF

abundance: .
j_gene: TRBJ1-1
d_gene: TRBD1
v_gene: TRBV6-5
CDR3nt: TGTGCCAGCACCTACCGGACAGGGGAATTGTCAGCTTTCTTT
CDR3aa: CASTYRTGELSAFF

abundance: .
j_gene: TRBJ2-7
d_gene: TRBD2
v_gene: TRBV30
CDR3nt: TGTGCCTGGAGTGGCCGCTGGGGGACTAGGGACTACGAGCAGTACTTC
CDR3aa: CAWSGRWGTRDYEQYF

abundance: .
j_gene: TRBJ2-2
d_gene: TRBD2
v_gene: TRBV2
CDR3nt: TGTGCCGGGGCGGGGCTAGCGGGGGCCTTAACCGGGGAGCTGTTTTTT
CDR3aa: CAGAGLAGALTGELFF

abundance: .
j_gene: TRBJ2-7
d_gene: .
v_gene: TRBV7-2
CDR3nt: TGTGCCAGCAGCTTAGCGGAAGTCTACGAGCAGTACTTC
CDR3aa: CASSLAEVYEQYF

abundance: .
j_gene: TRBJ1-1
d_gene: .
v_gene: TRBV4-2
CDR3nt: TGTGCCAGCAGCCACAACAGGGTCACTGAAGCTTTCTTT
CDR3aa: CASSHNRVTEAFF

abundance: once
j_gene: TRBJ2-1
d_gene: .
v_gene: TRBV18
CDR3nt: TGTGCCAGCTCACCAGAGGTTGGGAACAGCAATGAGCAGTTCTTC
CDR3aa: CASSPEVGNSNEQFF

abundance: once
j_gene: TRBJ2-1
d_gene: TRBD2
v_gene: TRBV29-1
CDR3nt: TGCAGCGTTGGGGGGACCGGGAGGGACTACAATGAGCAGTTCTTC
CDR3aa: CSVGGTGRDYNEQFF

abundance: few
j_gene: TRBJ1-5
d_gene: .
v_gene: TRBV28
CDR3nt: TGTGCCAGCAGTTCCCCCCGATCCCAGCATTTT
CDR3aa: CASSSPRSQHF